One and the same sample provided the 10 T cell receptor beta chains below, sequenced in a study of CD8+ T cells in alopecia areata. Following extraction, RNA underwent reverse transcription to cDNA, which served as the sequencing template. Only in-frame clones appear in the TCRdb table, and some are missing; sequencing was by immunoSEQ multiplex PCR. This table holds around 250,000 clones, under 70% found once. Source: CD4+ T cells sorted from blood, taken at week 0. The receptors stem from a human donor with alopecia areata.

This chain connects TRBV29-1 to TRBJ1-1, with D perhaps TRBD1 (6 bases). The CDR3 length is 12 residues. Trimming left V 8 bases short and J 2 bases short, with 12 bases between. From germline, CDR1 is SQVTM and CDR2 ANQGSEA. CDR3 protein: CSYRTANTEAFF. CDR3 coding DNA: TGCAGCTACCGGACAGCAAACACTGAAGCTTTCTTT.

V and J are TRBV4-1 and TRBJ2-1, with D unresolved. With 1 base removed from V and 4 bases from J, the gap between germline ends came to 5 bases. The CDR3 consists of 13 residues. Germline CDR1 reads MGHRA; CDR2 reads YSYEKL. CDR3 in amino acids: CASSQGPYNEQFF. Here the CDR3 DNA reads TGCGCCAGCAGCCAAGGGCCGTACAATGAGCAGTTCTTC.

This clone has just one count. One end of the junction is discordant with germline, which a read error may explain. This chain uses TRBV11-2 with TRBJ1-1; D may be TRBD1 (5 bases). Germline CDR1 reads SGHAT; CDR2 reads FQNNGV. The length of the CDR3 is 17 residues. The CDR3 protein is CASSGRIGDYLNAEAFF. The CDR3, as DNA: TGTGCCAGCAGCGGTCGGATAGGGGATTACTTGAACGCTGAAGCTTTCTTT. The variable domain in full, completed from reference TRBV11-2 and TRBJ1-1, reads EAGVAQSPRYKIIEKRQSVAFWCNPISGHATLYWYQQILGQGPKLLIQFQNNGVVDDSQLPKDRFSAERLKGVDSTLKIQPAKLEDSAVYLCASSGRIGDYLNAEAFFGQGTRLTVV.

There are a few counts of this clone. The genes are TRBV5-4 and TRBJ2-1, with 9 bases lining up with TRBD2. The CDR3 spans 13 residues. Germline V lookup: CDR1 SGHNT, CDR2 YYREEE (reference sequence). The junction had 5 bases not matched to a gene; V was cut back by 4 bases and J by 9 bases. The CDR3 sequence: CASSTGTSFEQFF. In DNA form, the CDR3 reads TGTGCCAGCAGCACGGGGACTAGCTTTGAGCAGTTCTTC.

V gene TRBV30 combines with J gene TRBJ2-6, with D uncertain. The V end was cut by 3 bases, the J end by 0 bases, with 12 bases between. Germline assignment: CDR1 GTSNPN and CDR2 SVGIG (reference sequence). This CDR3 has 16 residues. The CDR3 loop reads CAWREQLHSGANVLTF. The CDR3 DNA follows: TGTGCCTGGAGGGAGCAGCTTCACTCTGGGGCCAACGTCCTGACTTTC.

The CDR3 coding sequence is TGTGCCTGGAGAAGGACAGGGGAAGGCGAGCAGTACTTC. Translated, it gives CAWRRTGEGEQYF. The V and J genes are TRBV30 and TRBJ2-7; TRBD1 matches at 9 bases. Germline V CDR1 and CDR2: GTSNPN, SVGIG (reference sequence). The CDR3 length is 13 residues. After removal of 3 bases from V and 6 bases from J, the junction contained 6 bases not matched to a gene.

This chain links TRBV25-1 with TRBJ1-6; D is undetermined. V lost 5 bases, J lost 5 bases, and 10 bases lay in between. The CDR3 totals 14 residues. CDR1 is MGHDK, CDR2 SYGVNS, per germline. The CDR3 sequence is CASSWKANNSPLHF. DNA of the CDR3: TGTGCCAGCAGTTGGAAGGCCAATAATTCACCCCTCCACTTT. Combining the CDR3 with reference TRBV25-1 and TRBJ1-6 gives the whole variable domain EADIYQTPRYLVIGTGKKITLECSQTMGHDKMYWYQQDPGMELHLIHYSYGVNSTEKGDLSSESTVSRIRTEHFPLTLESARPSHTSQYLCASSWKANNSPLHFGNGTRLTVT.

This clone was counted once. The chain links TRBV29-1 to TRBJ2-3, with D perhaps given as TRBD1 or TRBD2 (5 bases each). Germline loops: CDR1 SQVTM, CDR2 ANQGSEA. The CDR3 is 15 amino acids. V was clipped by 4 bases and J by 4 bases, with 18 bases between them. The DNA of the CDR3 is TGCAGCGTTGGAGGGGCGCCCGCCTCCCCAGATACGCAGTATTTT. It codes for CSVGGAPASPDTQYF.

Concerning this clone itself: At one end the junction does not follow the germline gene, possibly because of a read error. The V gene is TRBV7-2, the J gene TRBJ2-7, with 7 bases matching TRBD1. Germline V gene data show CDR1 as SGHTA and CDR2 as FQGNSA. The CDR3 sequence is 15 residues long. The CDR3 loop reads CASSIATGTEYEQYF. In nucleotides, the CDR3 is TGTGCCAGCAGCATAGCAACCGGGACAGAGTACGAGCAGTACTTC.

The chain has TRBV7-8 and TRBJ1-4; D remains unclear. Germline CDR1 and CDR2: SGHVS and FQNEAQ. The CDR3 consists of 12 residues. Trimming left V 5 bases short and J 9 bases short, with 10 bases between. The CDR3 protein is CASSAGRQKLFF. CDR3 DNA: TGTGCCAGCAGCGCTGGACGGCAAAAACTGTTTTTT.